Below are 7 T cell receptor beta chains sequenced from a single sample in a study of early stage breast cancer tumors. Assay used: immunoSEQ multiplex PCR; TCRdb lists only in-frame clones, some missing. This sample has some 48,000 clones; 83% occur once, and the top ten carry about 1.5%. Sequenced material: blood. These TCRs come from a person aged 50 to 59 with breast cancer.

This chain uses TRBV4-1 with TRBJ2-1, with D possibly being TRBD2 (7 bases). With 0 bases removed from V and 9 bases from J, the gap between germline ends came to 12 bases. This CDR3 spans 14 amino acids. The germline gives CDR1 MGHRA, CDR2 YSYEKL. The CDR3 loop reads CASSQEGGGSEQFF. CDR3 DNA: TGCGCCAGCAGCCAAGAGGGGGGGGGCTCTGAGCAGTTCTTC.

The chain recombines TRBV29-1 with TRBJ2-6, with D perhaps matching TRBD2 (6 bases). Germline CDR1 and CDR2: SQVTM and ANQGSEA. The ends were cut back, 3 bases at V and 3 bases at J, with 9 bases in the middle. This CDR3 spans 14 amino acids. The CDR3: CSVDSGGGANVLTF. CDR3 nucleotides: TGCAGCGTTGACTCCGGGGGTGGGGCCAACGTCCTGACTTTC.

The gene calls are TRBV9 and TRBJ2-1; no clear D gene. V was shortened by 2 bases and J by 6 bases, with 15 bases between the two germline ends. Looked up from germline, CDR1 is SGDLS and CDR2 is YYNGEE. The CDR3 spans 15 residues. The CDR3, as DNA: TGTGCCAGCAGCGTTGCCGCCACCGCATCCAATGAGCAGTTCTTC. It codes for CASSVAATASNEQFF.

This clone showed up just once. This chain joins TRBV18 and TRBJ2-3; D may be TRBD2 (6 bases). CDR1 is KGHSH and CDR2 is LQKENI in the germline V gene. This CDR3 is 16 amino acids long. Trimming removed 7 bases from V and 2 bases from J, with 19 bases in between. This CDR3 reads CASFRLADPITDTQYF. The CDR3 DNA sequence: TGTGCCAGCTTCCGATTAGCGGACCCGATCACAGATACGCAGTATTTT.

J is TRBJ2-5 and V is TRBV7-8; D is unresolved. Between the trimmed V and J ends, which lost 5 bases and 5 bases, there was a span of 9 bases. The CDR3 loop spans 12 amino acids. CDR1 is SGHVS, CDR2 FQNEAQ, per germline. The CDR3 bases are TGTGCCAGCAGCCCAGGTATGGAGACCCAGTACTTC. As protein: CASSPGMETQYF.

The CDR3 loop reads CASSSATDTQYF. CDR3 DNA sequence: TGTGCCAGCAGTTCAGCGACAGATACGCAGTATTTT. The rearrangement links TRBV6-5 to TRBJ2-3; D gene ambiguous. The length of the CDR3 is 12 residues. CDR1 MNHEY and CDR2 SVGAGI come from the germline V gene. The V and J ends lost 4 bases and 3 bases respectively, with 5 bases between them.

The sample holds one count of this clone. The chain couples TRBV28 to TRBJ2-7; weak D call: TRBD1 (5 bases). Trimming stripped 5 bases from V and 7 bases from J, with 15 bases between. The CDR3 contains 13 residues. Per germline, CDR1 MDHEN and CDR2 SYDVKM. In DNA form, the CDR3 reads TGTGCCAGCAGTCAATCGTGGGGCGATGAGCAGTACTTC. Its protein product is CASSQSWGDEQYF.